This is a list of T cell receptor beta chains from one sample in a study of CD8 T cells in ankylosing spondylitis. TCRdb fed the 5' RACE reads into MiXCR, producing one record per CDR3 protein. This sample has about 540,000 distinct CDR3 sequences, with roughly an eighth found just once. Sequencing was done on a sample of blood, either unsorted or a sorted T cell fraction (not recorded which). Receptors were obtained from a male donor with ankylosing spondylitis. The CDR3 runs from the conserved cysteine through the conserved F or W. Each record gives: clone size, D gene, CDR3 length, J gene, V gene, CDR3 protein, CDR3 DNA. D genes are given only for firm matches. A clone size is listed for some rows: how often the clone was seen (once, few, many), or a class if it is expanded.

abundance: few; d_gene: NA; len: 15; j_gene: TRBJ1-2; v_gene: TRBV5-1; CDR3aa: CASSPGSSLNYGYTF; CDR3nt: TGCGCCAGCAGCCCGGGCTCCTCCTTGAACTATGGCTACACCTTC
abundance: few; d_gene: TRBD1; len: 15; j_gene: TRBJ2-7; v_gene: TRBV10-2; CDR3aa: CASIPDRALTYEQYF; CDR3nt: TGCGCCAGCATTCCGGACAGGGCCTTAACCTACGAGCAGTACTTC
abundance: NA; d_gene: NA; len: 13; j_gene: TRBJ2-2; v_gene: TRBV20-1; CDR3aa: CSAEGSDTGELFF; CDR3nt: TGCAGTGCGGAGGGGAGTGACACCGGGGAGCTGTTTTTT
abundance: few; d_gene: NA; len: 14; j_gene: TRBJ2-5; v_gene: TRBV5-1; CDR3aa: CASSLVGRGETQYF; CDR3nt: TGCGCCAGCAGCTTGGTGGGGAGAGGGGAGACCCAGTACTTC
abundance: NA; d_gene: TRBD2; len: 16; j_gene: TRBJ2-1; v_gene: TRBV7-7; CDR3aa: CASSPRGAGGGNEQFF; CDR3nt: TGTGCCAGCAGCCCCCGGGGGGCGGGAGGGGGCAATGAGCAGTTCTTC
abundance: NA; d_gene: NA; len: 12; j_gene: TRBJ1-2; v_gene: TRBV12-3/TRBV12-4; CDR3aa: CASSRGAEVYTF; CDR3nt: TGTGCCAGCAGTCGAGGAGCAGAGGTCTACACCTTC
abundance: few; d_gene: NA; len: 17; j_gene: TRBJ2-1; v_gene: TRBV10-3; CDR3aa: CAISERSGEGSYNEQFF; CDR3nt: TGTGCCATCAGTGAAAGATCAGGGGAAGGGTCCTACAATGAGCAGTTCTTC
abundance: NA; d_gene: NA; len: 16; j_gene: TRBJ2-1; v_gene: TRBV18; CDR3aa: CASSPLAEGGGNEQFF; CDR3nt: TGTGCCAGCTCACCCTTAGCCGAAGGGGGAGGGAATGAGCAGTTCTTC
abundance: NA; d_gene: NA; len: 12; j_gene: TRBJ1-2; v_gene: TRBV5-1; CDR3aa: CASSANWGGYTF; CDR3nt: TGCGCCAGCAGCGCTAACTGGGGTGGCTACACCTTC
abundance: few; d_gene: TRBD1; len: 15; j_gene: TRBJ2-6; v_gene: TRBV27; CDR3aa: CASSRQGAGANVLTF; CDR3nt: TGTGCCAGCAGCCGACAGGGTGCCGGGGCCAACGTCCTGACTTTC
abundance: few; d_gene: NA; len: 14; j_gene: TRBJ2-1; v_gene: TRBV12-3/TRBV12-4; CDR3aa: CASTQGRQRDEQFF; CDR3nt: TGTGCCAGCACCCAAGGGAGGCAGAGGGATGAGCAGTTCTTC
abundance: NA; d_gene: NA; len: 14; j_gene: TRBJ2-2; v_gene: TRBV27; CDR3aa: CASRGPLGTGELFF; CDR3nt: TGTGCCAGCCGCGGGCCGCTCGGCACCGGGGAGCTGTTTTTT
abundance: many; d_gene: TRBD2; len: 17; j_gene: TRBJ2-1; v_gene: TRBV12-3/TRBV12-4; CDR3aa: CASSLPRLAVLYNEQFF; CDR3nt: TGTGCCAGCAGTTTACCAAGACTAGCGGTCTTATACAATGAGCAGTTCTTC
abundance: few; d_gene: NA; len: 15; j_gene: TRBJ1-2; v_gene: TRBV6-1; CDR3aa: CASSLQVSGTKGYTF; CDR3nt: TGTGCCAGCAGCCTCCAAGTTTCTGGGACTAAGGGCTACACCTTC
abundance: NA; d_gene: NA; len: 11; j_gene: TRBJ1-2; v_gene: TRBV29-1; CDR3aa: CSTDITDGYTF; CDR3nt: TGCAGCACGGACATTACTGATGGCTACACCTTC
abundance: NA; d_gene: TRBD1; len: 17; j_gene: TRBJ2-2; v_gene: TRBV11-2; CDR3aa: CASSLTSGTGGTGELFF; CDR3nt: TGTGCCAGCAGCTTAACTTCCGGGACAGGAGGTACCGGGGAGCTGTTTTTT
abundance: NA; d_gene: NA; len: 13; j_gene: TRBJ2-5; v_gene: TRBV7-2; CDR3aa: CASSSREQETQYF; CDR3nt: TGTGCCAGCAGCTCCCGGGAACAAGAGACCCAGTACTTC
abundance: NA; d_gene: TRBD2; len: 16; j_gene: TRBJ2-2; v_gene: TRBV5-6; CDR3aa: CASSLKLAGDLGELFF; CDR3nt: TGTGCCAGCAGCTTAAAACTAGCGGGAGATCTGGGGGAGCTGTTTTTT
abundance: NA; d_gene: TRBD2; len: 17; j_gene: TRBJ2-1; v_gene: TRBV12-3/TRBV12-4; CDR3aa: CASSFTRGGNSYNEQFF; CDR3nt: TGTGCCAGCAGTTTCACGCGCGGGGGGAACTCCTACAATGAGCAGTTCTTC
abundance: NA; d_gene: NA; len: 13; j_gene: TRBJ2-2; v_gene: TRBV6-6; CDR3aa: CASCPRYTGELFF; CDR3nt: TGTGCCAGTTGCCCGCGGTACACCGGGGAGCTGTTTTTT
abundance: NA; d_gene: TRBD2; len: 15; j_gene: TRBJ2-1; v_gene: TRBV15; CDR3aa: CATSGGLAVNNEQFF; CDR3nt: TGTGCCACCAGCGGGGGACTAGCGGTTAACAATGAGCAGTTCTTC
abundance: NA; d_gene: NA; len: 14; j_gene: TRBJ1-2; v_gene: TRBV12-3/TRBV12-4; CDR3aa: CASSLHRVLYGYTF; CDR3nt: TGTGCCAGCAGTTTACACAGGGTCCTCTATGGCTACACCTTC
abundance: NA; d_gene: NA; len: 15; j_gene: TRBJ2-5; v_gene: TRBV6-1; CDR3aa: CASSPFAGGEETQYF; CDR3nt: TGTGCCAGCAGTCCCTTCGCCGGCGGCGAAGAGACCCAGTACTTC
abundance: NA; d_gene: NA; len: 13; j_gene: TRBJ1-4; v_gene: TRBV5-1; CDR3aa: CASSGRAGEKLFF; CDR3nt: TGCGCCAGCAGCGGCCGGGCAGGAGAAAAACTGTTTTTT
abundance: NA; d_gene: NA; len: 18; j_gene: TRBJ2-1; v_gene: TRBV27; CDR3aa: CASKRWELTNQAYNEQFF; CDR3nt: TGTGCCAGCAAGAGATGGGAGCTGACCAACCAGGCCTACAATGAGCAGTTCTTC
abundance: many; d_gene: NA; len: 14; j_gene: TRBJ1-1; v_gene: TRBV7-9; CDR3aa: CASSFGGANTEAFF; CDR3nt: TGTGCCAGCAGCTTCGGCGGGGCGAACACTGAAGCTTTCTTT
abundance: NA; d_gene: TRBD2; len: 14; j_gene: TRBJ2-2; v_gene: TRBV7-9; CDR3aa: CASQGGVNTGELFF; CDR3nt: TGTGCCAGCCAGGGAGGGGTGAACACCGGGGAGCTGTTTTTT
abundance: NA; d_gene: NA; len: 14; j_gene: TRBJ1-3; v_gene: TRBV5-1; CDR3aa: CASTRGDSGNTIYF; CDR3nt: TGCGCCAGCACCCGGGGGGACTCTGGAAACACCATATATTTT
abundance: NA; d_gene: TRBD1; len: 13; j_gene: TRBJ1-1; v_gene: TRBV20-1; CDR3aa: CSATQGAYTEAFF; CDR3nt: TGCAGTGCTACACAGGGGGCTTACACTGAAGCTTTCTTT
abundance: NA; d_gene: NA; len: 15; j_gene: TRBJ2-4; v_gene: TRBV11-2; CDR3aa: CASSFGTAGGGIQYF; CDR3nt: TGTGCCAGCAGCTTCGGGACAGCTGGCGGGGGCATTCAGTACTTC
abundance: NA; d_gene: NA; len: 14; j_gene: TRBJ1-3; v_gene: TRBV12-3/TRBV12-4; CDR3aa: CASKGGVSGNTIYF; CDR3nt: TGTGCCAGCAAGGGTGGGGTCTCTGGAAACACCATATATTTT
abundance: NA; d_gene: TRBD1; len: 13; j_gene: TRBJ1-1; v_gene: TRBV2; CDR3aa: CASRQGERAEAFF; CDR3nt: TGTGCCAGCAGACAGGGGGAGAGGGCTGAAGCTTTCTTT
abundance: many; d_gene: TRBD2; len: 12; j_gene: TRBJ2-1; v_gene: TRBV12-3/TRBV12-4; CDR3aa: CASSSSGNEQFF; CDR3nt: TGTGCCAGCAGCTCTAGCGGCAATGAGCAGTTCTTC
abundance: many; d_gene: NA; len: 14; j_gene: TRBJ1-2; v_gene: TRBV5-1; CDR3aa: CASSPRVSSDGYTF; CDR3nt: TGCGCCAGCAGCCCTAGGGTCAGCAGTGATGGTTACACCTTC
abundance: few; d_gene: TRBD2; len: 16; j_gene: TRBJ2-3; v_gene: TRBV6-5; CDR3aa: CASSYSGLVRADTQYF; CDR3nt: TGTGCCAGCAGTTACTCAGGACTAGTAAGGGCAGATACGCAGTATTTT
abundance: NA; d_gene: NA; len: 14; j_gene: TRBJ2-1; v_gene: TRBV11-2; CDR3aa: CASSNRNGISEQFF; CDR3nt: TGTGCCAGCAGCAACCGGAACGGGATCTCCGAGCAGTTCTTC
abundance: few; d_gene: NA; len: 15; j_gene: TRBJ2-1; v_gene: TRBV19; CDR3aa: CASSTLGEADNEQFF; CDR3nt: TGTGCCAGTAGTACTCTTGGCGAAGCCGACAATGAGCAGTTCTTC
abundance: NA; d_gene: TRBD2; len: 15; j_gene: TRBJ2-5; v_gene: TRBV25-1; CDR3aa: CASSERLAGGETQYF; CDR3nt: TGTGCCAGCAGTGAACGACTAGCGGGGGGAGAGACCCAGTACTTC
abundance: few; d_gene: NA; len: 14; j_gene: TRBJ1-5; v_gene: TRBV20-1; CDR3aa: CSARGWGSNQPQHF; CDR3nt: TGCAGTGCTAGGGGGTGGGGAAGCAATCAGCCCCAGCATTTT
abundance: few; d_gene: TRBD1; len: 16; j_gene: TRBJ1-5; v_gene: TRBV2; CDR3aa: CASSARDRTYNQPQHF; CDR3nt: TGTGCCAGCAGTGCCAGGGACAGGACTTACAATCAGCCCCAGCATTTT
abundance: few; d_gene: TRBD2; len: 15; j_gene: TRBJ2-3; v_gene: TRBV4-1; CDR3aa: CASSQAGLASDTQYF; CDR3nt: TGCGCCAGCAGCCAGGCGGGACTAGCATCAGATACGCAGTATTTT
abundance: NA; d_gene: TRBD2; len: 11; j_gene: TRBJ2-5; v_gene: TRBV29-1; CDR3aa: CSSGGIDAQYF; CDR3nt: TGCAGCTCGGGAGGGATTGATGCCCAGTACTTC
abundance: many; d_gene: NA; len: 14; j_gene: TRBJ2-3; v_gene: TRBV24-1; CDR3aa: CATSRIGSEDTQYF; CDR3nt: TGTGCCACCAGCCGAATCGGCTCGGAAGATACGCAGTATTTT
abundance: NA; d_gene: NA; len: 17; j_gene: TRBJ2-3; v_gene: TRBV27; CDR3aa: CASSLTLRDIYTDTQYF; CDR3nt: TGTGCCAGCAGTCTAACCCTCCGGGACATCTACACAGATACGCAGTATTTT
abundance: many; d_gene: NA; len: 18; j_gene: TRBJ2-3; v_gene: TRBV5-6; CDR3aa: CASSSDGATGALTDTQYF; CDR3nt: TGTGCCAGCAGCTCTGACGGTGCGACAGGAGCTCTCACAGATACGCAGTATTTT
abundance: NA; d_gene: TRBD2; len: 14; j_gene: TRBJ2-5; v_gene: TRBV7-2; CDR3aa: CASSLPGRKETQYF; CDR3nt: TGTGCCAGCAGCCTTCCCGGGAGGAAAGAGACCCAGTACTTC
abundance: NA; d_gene: TRBD1; len: 13; j_gene: TRBJ2-1; v_gene: TRBV7-9; CDR3aa: CASSQNTGGEQFF; CDR3nt: TGTGCCAGCAGCCAAAACACAGGGGGTGAGCAGTTCTTC
abundance: NA; d_gene: TRBD2; len: 16; j_gene: TRBJ2-1; v_gene: TRBV5-5; CDR3aa: CASSTGTSGIYNEQFF; CDR3nt: TGTGCCAGCAGCACAGGGACTAGCGGTATCTACAATGAGCAGTTCTTC
abundance: few; d_gene: NA; len: 14; j_gene: TRBJ1-1; v_gene: TRBV12-3/TRBV12-4; CDR3aa: CASSIVGGTTEAFF; CDR3nt: TGTGCCAGCAGTATCGTCGGGGGCACCACTGAAGCTTTCTTT
abundance: few; d_gene: NA; len: 15; j_gene: TRBJ2-3; v_gene: TRBV20-1; CDR3aa: CSTPGASEGRDTQYF; CDR3nt: TGCAGCACACCGGGGGCTAGTGAGGGGAGGGATACGCAGTATTTT
abundance: few; d_gene: TRBD1; len: 14; j_gene: TRBJ2-5; v_gene: TRBV7-9; CDR3aa: CASIGQGVRETQYF; CDR3nt: TGTGCCAGCATCGGACAGGGGGTTCGAGAGACCCAGTACTTC